The T cell receptor beta chain described here comes from a study of OX40 agonist ivuxolimab in advanced cancers. Background on the whole study: Ivuxolimab was a fully human IgG2 agonistic monoclonal antibody targeting the costimulatory receptor OX40 (CD134). Peripheral TCRbeta sequencing aimed to test whether ivuxolimab altered TCR sequence diversity and caused clonal T-cell expansion. Patients were allowed to have had prior anti-PD-1, anti-PD-L1 or anti-CTLA-4 therapy, and around 43% of the dose-escalation patients had been treated with checkpoint inhibitors. The paper reports the monotherapy dose-escalation portion (N ≈ 50 patients) of the phase I ivuxolimab trial. Three dose-escalation patients achieved partial responses, one with hepatocellular carcinoma and two with cutaneous melanoma. Intravenous ivuxolimab was administered to patients every 2 weeks at six dose levels: 0.01, 0.1, 0.3, 1.5, 3 and 10 mg/kg. Among the 50 to 55 dose-escalation patients, about 20 had hepatocellular carcinoma, 15 or so melanoma, 9 renal cell carcinoma and 9 head and neck cancer. A male proportion of around 83% and a mean age of roughly 55 years, ranging from roughly 23 to 79, were recorded for the dose-escalation cohort. What the study reported, not specific to this receptor: In the 0.1-3.0 mg/kg groups, partial responders had among the lowest normalized peripheral clonal expansion, particularly in CD8+ T cells. At doses of 0.1 to 3.0 mg/kg, clonal expansion of both CD4+ and CD8+ blood T cells was observed from baseline to week 6. Low levels of normalized T-cell clonal expansion were also shown by some nonresponding patients. Which antigens the clonally expanded peripheral T cells were specific for was not determined. After ivuxolimab, CD8+ T cells had more expanded clones than CD4+ T cells on average.

Genomic DNA was extracted from sorted cells for sequencing of the TCRbeta CDR3 region. The immunoSEQ Assay was used to sequence the TCRbeta CDR3 regions. Here the immuneACCESS table is served through TCRdb, limited to in-frame sequences with V and J called. Missing clones are a known gap in these copies; in checked studies unresolved V genes cover under half, and the rest lacks a known reason. The sample table lists around 69,000 clones, approximately 80% of them with a count of one. Around 1.5% of the sample rests with the top ten. Patients with a history of autoimmune disease or receiving systemic immunosuppression were excluded from the trial. Peripheral blood for TCR sequencing was drawn from every dose cohort at baseline, at cycle 4 day 1 and at cycle 7 day 1. Samples were obtained from an open-label, multicenter, first-in-human phase I dose-escalation trial of ivuxolimab. Adults with locally advanced or metastatic melanoma, renal cell, hepatocellular, or head and neck squamous cell carcinoma were enrolled in the trial. CD4+ and CD8+ T cells were sorted separately from peripheral blood before TCR sequencing.

The CDR3 sequence holds 12 residues, the cysteine and phenylalanine included. CDR3 DNA only is kept here, 36 bases in frame from base 1. The germline V gene specifies SGHTA as CDR1 and FQGNSA as CDR2. V sheds 5 bases and J sheds 7 bases, leaving 11 bases between their ends. As to this clone: No antigen is known for it. Per-base quality was not reported, and no clone a single base away is much larger than it.

The V gene is TRBV7-2 and the J gene is TRBJ1-2; TRBD1 is perhaps the D gene, given 6 matching bases. The material sequenced was CD4+ or CD8+ T cells sorted from blood, taken in a trial of the OX40 agonist ivuxolimab. This TCR derives from an adult with an advanced solid tumor such as melanoma, head and neck, liver or kidney cancer. The CDR3 has the sequence CASSQRQAGYTF. At the DNA level, the sequence is TGTGCCAGCAGCCAAAGACAGGCTGGCTACACCTTC.